This TCR beta chain was sequenced for a study of cytomegalovirus exposure and HLA in healthy donors. CDR1 is MNHNS and CDR2 is SASEGT in the germline V gene. The CDR3 totals 14 residues. V was pared by 4 bases and J by 7 bases, with 6 bases of the junction left unmatched. While unrecorded immune exposures were likely, the donors were nominally healthy when sampled. About this clone itself: Its antigen remains unknown.

Amplification used 60 Vbeta primers and 13 Jbeta primers. Authors' data handling: Later work found 80 million or so unique TCR beta chains, with 10 million to 14 million shared. The protocol was immunoSEQ multiplex PCR, while the TCRdb copy is restricted to in-frame clones and leaves out a portion. V, J and clone size reflect that table, while D and trimming were determined from the DNA. The sample yields about 93,000 clones, 78% seen once. Study results and caveats: Most subjects had HLA-A and HLA-B alleles reportedly predicted accurately by TCR beta sequences. Association with HLA alleles at 0.05 false discovery rate was found for roughly 17,000 TCR beta sequences in a later analysis.

The sequenced sample consisted of PBMCs. The TCR originated in a woman aged 40 to 49 in good health and CMV-seronegative. The chain links TRBV6-1 to TRBJ2-5, with 10 bases identical to TRBD1. This CDR3 reads CASSGDRGVGTQYF. CDR3 bases: TGTGCCAGCAGTGGGGACAGGGGCGTAGGGACCCAGTACTTC.